These T cell receptor beta chains were read from a single sample in a study of CD8 T cells in Susac syndrome. TCRdb used MiXCR to reprocess the immunoSEQ multiplex PCR reads, holding one entry per CDR3 protein. Of 90,000 to 150,000 distinct CDR3 sequences in the sample, roughly 90% are singletons; the top ten hold around 0.12%. Sequenced sample: CD8+ T cells from PBMCs. Source of these receptors: a human donor in good health. Both conserved end residues are trimmed from each CDR3.

13 | TRBV29-1 | SVEDLAGGRDTQY
15 | TRBV9 | ASSPGGLAVGYNEQF
14 | TRBV2 | ASTVDPGQGSYEQY
11 | TRBV6-1 | ASSPDSLAEAF
11 | TRBV30 | AWSKGPNYEQY
14 | TRBV28 | ASSPPAGRGYNEQF
13 | TRBV15 | ATSSRSDRGVEQY
12 | TRBV4-3 | ASSQDSRNYGYT
15 | TRBV4-3 | ASSQDWAPSGPYEQY
14 | TRBV7-3 | ASSLRAAGGTGELF
13 | TRBV20-1 | SANLLAGGLETQY
13 | TRBV7-6 | ASSLCRGSYVEAF
14 | TRBV5-1 | ASSLVVGNSGETQY
12 | TRBV20-1 | SAQRVPGPTEAF
12 | TRBV5-5 | ASSTGGSWETQY
13 | TRBV18 | ASSQYKGQGDEQY
12 | TRBV7-9 | ASSSDRRTDTQY
12 | TRBV10-3 | AISKGGGGETQY
11 | TRBV3-1 | ASGPGGNTEAF
13 | TRBV9 | ASSVAISNVYGYT
14 | TRBV23-1 | ASSRKVTGAQETQY
13 | TRBV3-1 | ASSQGPDSPYEQY
14 | TRBV14 | ASSHAGTGVNTEAF
14 | TRBV4-2 | ASSQDRSGPGGELF
12 | TRBV4-1 | ASSHGTGVYEQY
14 | TRBV5-4 | ASHRAGTGTTDTQY
13 | TRBV7-2 | ASSMRWTSGETQY
8 | TRBV29-1 | SVEDAEAF
10 | TRBV30 | AWSAGVGEQF
17 | TRBV28 | ASSLSGGLAGVRSYEQY
17 | TRBV4-3 | ASSQDLAAQSSYNSPLH
11 | TRBV29-1 | SVGQVLEVGAF
12 | TRBV20-1 | SEKTRSSPPTQY
13 | TRBV20-1 | SAIRSEGSQETQY
10 | TRBV10-3 | AIAGQSNEQF
11 | TRBV6-2/TRBV6-3 | ASSYSGGGEQY
13 | TRBV19 | ASSGPSFSTGELF
13 | TRBV7-8 | ASSLAGEASYGYT
13 | TRBV7-2 | ASSLSQSYNSPLH
13 | TRBV19 | ASSIGGLMAGELF
13 | TRBV2 | ASIYSGSSYNEQF
15 | TRBV7-9 | ASSAGLGGQNTDTQY
13 | TRBV2 | ASSEALRGEQPRH
13 | TRBV5-4 | ASSLDGSGANVLT
12 | TRBV19 | ASSNMEGSNIQY
11 | TRBV13 | ASSSQTAPPLH
12 | TRBV11-1 | ASSLEKGGTEAF
10 | TRBV12-3/TRBV12-4 | ASSPVLYEQY
9 | TRBV12-3/TRBV12-4 | AIKSGDGYT
13 | TRBV7-9 | ASSFSQVSTDTQY
10 | TRBV6-6 | AGGVTNTEAF
11 | TRBV25-1 | ASSEDPTYGYT
13 | TRBV12-3/TRBV12-4 | ASSLFGSGSNEQF
18 | TRBV10-3 | AISDSSGGTSKGVNYGYT